This T cell receptor (beta chain) is from a study of shared clonotypes between healthy human individuals. Study-level findings and limits: About 5% of naive CD4 clonotypes were shared across four donors. Having only a few donors restricted how much genetic and exposure-history diversity was captured. Specimens sampled were limited to blood, with tissue repertoires likely differing.

Execution of the assay was at deep level. Repertoires were generated with immunoSEQ multiplex PCR, while TCRdb's copy carries only in-frame clones and drops some. The sample lists more than 1.2 million clones, approximately 98.5% occurring once. A remark on this clone: Antigen specificity is unknown.

This clonotype originated in a man aged 25 to 40 in good health. Sequenced input: naive CD4+ T cells sorted from blood. Stated subset: CD45RA+ positively selected.

CDR3 sequence reads: CASSYSVTTNTEAFF. The DNA of the CDR3 is TGTGCCAGCAGTTACTCTGTCACAACTAACACTGAAGCTTTCTTT. The chain couples TRBV6-5 to TRBJ1-1, with no clear D. Trimming took 0 bases from V and 2 from J, leaving 10 bases between them. The CDR3 totals 15 residues. From germline, CDR1 is MNHEY and CDR2 SVGAGI.